The 22 T cell receptor beta chains below were found in one sample sequenced in a study of cytotoxic CD8 clonotypes in ibrutinib-treated CLL. The assay was immunoSEQ multiplex PCR, and TCRdb's table has in-frame clones only and misses some. Here the sample spans hundreds of thousands of clones, roughly 70% being singletons. Sequencing was performed on PBMCs, taken after 24 months of ibrutinib treatment. The origin of the receptors is a human donor with chronic lymphocytic leukemia.

The chain recombines TRBV9 with TRBJ2-7; 8 nucleotides agree with TRBD2. This CDR3 is 18 amino acids long. J lost 4 bases, V lost 3 bases, and 18 bases had no gene match. Germline V gene lookup returns CDR1 SGDLS and CDR2 YYNGEE. The DNA for the CDR3 is TGTGCCAGCAGCGCCCTCTCGGGAAGCGGGAGAGGACAGTACGAGCAGTACTTC. Its protein product is CASSALSGSGRGQYEQYF.

In the case of this clone: Additional DNA sequences in this sample encode the identical CDR3. This chain uses TRBV18 with TRBJ1-1; D not certain. The germline gives CDR1 KGHSH, CDR2 LQKENI. This CDR3 has 13 amino acids. Trimming cost V 2 bases and J 0 bases, with 4 bases left between them. The CDR3 coding sequence is TGTGCCAGCTCACCAGACTTGAACACTGAAGCTTTCTTT. This translates into CASSPDLNTEAFF.

This sequence joins TRBV19 and TRBJ1-5; the match to TRBD1 covers 10 bases. Germline V lookup: CDR1 LNHDA, CDR2 SQIVND (reference sequence). The V and J ends lost 6 bases and 6 bases, in that order; junction bases with no gene match: 8. This CDR3 contains 15 residues. CDR3: CASSIDRGRGQPQHF. The CDR3 coding sequence is TGTGCCAGTAGCATTGACAGGGGGCGCGGTCAGCCCCAGCATTTT.

The chain carries TRBV19 and TRBJ2-1; D is perhaps TRBD2 (5 bases). The V gene lost 0 bases and the J gene lost 7 bases, with 19 bases spanning the gap. Germline CDR1 and CDR2: LNHDA and SQIVND (reference sequence). This CDR3 comprises 17 residues. This chain's CDR3 is CASSIDRRMTFGNEQFF. CDR3 sequence (DNA): TGTGCCAGTAGTATAGATCGGAGGATGACCTTCGGGAATGAGCAGTTCTTC. Full variable domain (remainder filled in from reference TRBV19 and TRBJ2-1): DGGITQSPKYLFRKEGQNVTLSCEQNLNHDAMYWYRQDPGQGLRLIYYSQIVNDFQKGDIAEGYSVSREKKESFPLTVTSAQKNPTAFYLCASSIDRRMTFGNEQFFGPGTRLTVL.

The chain combines TRBV5-4 with TRBJ2-7; 7 bases match TRBD2. The CDR3 is made up of 15 amino acids. Germline V lookup: CDR1 SGHNT, CDR2 YYREEE (reference sequence). V was pared by 4 bases and J by 2 bases, with 9 bases of the junction left unmatched. CDR3 nucleotides: TGTGCCAGCAGCCCCCCTTCTAGCGGAACCTACGAGCAGTACTTC. This encodes CASSPPSSGTYEQYF.

The chain couples TRBV7-2 to TRBJ1-5; 7 nucleotides match TRBD1. The V gene's germline CDR1 is SGHTA and CDR2 FQGNSA. J gave up 7 bases and V 5 bases, and 11 bases lay outside the gene matches. The CDR3 length is 15 residues. The CDR3 region has the DNA TGTGCCAGCAGCCCCCAGACAGGGATGGGCCAGCCCCAGCATTTT. Amino acid sequence: CASSPQTGMGQPQHF.

The gene calls are TRBV5-5 and TRBJ2-4; D may be TRBD1 (6 bases). CDR1 and CDR2 (germline): SGHKS, YYEKEE (reference sequence). This CDR3 has 16 amino acids. With 0 bases removed from V and 1 base from J, the gap between germline ends came to 11 bases. DNA of the CDR3: TGTGCCAGCAGCTTGGCCGGGACACTCGCCAAAAACATTCAGTACTTC. Protein product: CASSLAGTLAKNIQYF.

The V gene is TRBV27, the J gene TRBJ2-7; D may be TRBD1 (5 bases). Germline V gene data show CDR1 as MNHEY and CDR2 as SMNVEV (reference sequence). The CDR3 totals 12 residues. Trimming left V 4 bases short and J 2 bases short, with 6 bases between. CDR3 protein: CASSSGTYEQYF. The CDR3 coding sequence is TGTGCCAGCAGTTCAGGGACCTACGAGCAGTACTTC.

V usage is TRBV5-1 and J usage is TRBJ2-1; possibly TRBD1 or TRBD2 for D (5 bases each). The CDR3 spans 14 residues. Germline CDR1 reads SGHRS; CDR2 reads YFSETQ. The V and J ends lost 0 bases and 7 bases respectively, with 11 bases between them. CDR3 DNA sequence: TGCGCCAGCAGCTTGGCCGGGACGCTGAATGAGCAGTTCTTC. It is translated as CASSLAGTLNEQFF. Variable domain in full (rest from reference TRBV5-1 and TRBJ2-1): KAGVTQTPRYLIKTRGQQVTLSCSPISGHRSVSWYQQTPGQGLQFLFEYFSETQRNKGNFPGRFSGRQFSNSRSEMNVSTLELGDSALYLCASSLAGTLNEQFFGPGTRLTVL.

The V and J genes are TRBV27 and TRBJ2-2; D possibly matches TRBD1 or TRBD2 (6 bases each). V shed 4 bases and J shed 2 bases, with 20 bases lying between them. Germline lookup yields CDR1 MNHEY and CDR2 SMNVEV (reference sequence). This CDR3 comprises 18 residues. The CDR3 region has the DNA TGTGCCAGCAGTTACACCGGGACATCGCGGGGAAACACCGGGGAGCTGTTTTTT. This codes for CASSYTGTSRGNTGELFF.

The chain uses TRBV7-3 and TRBJ2-7, with D possibly TRBD1 on 6 matching bases. The length of the CDR3 is 14 residues. Trimming stripped 2 bases from V and 7 bases from J, with 15 bases between. The V gene's germline CDR1 is SGHTA and CDR2 FQGTGA. The CDR3 nucleotides read TGTGCCAGCAGCTTAGCGACAGGACCGGAGGAGCAGTACTTC. Translating it yields CASSLATGPEEQYF.

The count of this clone is one. This chain's CDR3 is CASSDRDRGPYEQYF. The CDR3 nucleotides read TGTGCCAGCAGTGACCGGGACAGGGGTCCTTATGAGCAGTACTTC. The V gene is TRBV6-1, the J gene TRBJ2-7; 10 nucleotides align to TRBD1. CDR1 and CDR2 (germline): MNHNS, SASEGT. This CDR3 is 15 amino acids long. The V and J ends lost 3 bases and 7 bases, in that order; junction bases with no gene match: 9.

A single count supports this clone. This rearrangement joins TRBV10-3 to TRBJ2-7; D unresolved. Germline V gives CDR1 ENHRY, CDR2 SYGVKD. V lost 2 bases to trimming and J lost 2 bases, with 4 bases between them. There are 12 residues in the CDR3. This chain's CDR3 is CAISELTYEQYF. In DNA, the CDR3 is TGTGCCATCAGTGAGCTGACCTACGAGCAGTACTTC.

This clone was detected only a few times. The rearrangement uses TRBV13 and TRBJ2-7; 7 bases are shared with TRBD1. CDR1 and CDR2 (germline): PRHDT, FYEKMQ (reference sequence). The CDR3 sequence is 11 residues long. J lost 6 bases, V lost 5 bases, and 1 base had no gene match. The CDR3 reads CASSDRVEQYF. The CDR3 nucleotides are TGTGCCAGCAGCGACAGGGTCGAGCAGTACTTC.

The chain couples TRBV18 to TRBJ2-1; 14 bases are a match to TRBD2. This CDR3 region has 15 residues. V shed 4 bases and J 9 bases; nucleotides not matched to a gene: 5. Germline CDR1 reads KGHSH; CDR2 reads LQKENI. The CDR3 DNA is TGTGCCAGCTCACTGCGACTAGCGGGAGGGGGTGAGCAGTTCTTC. Translating gives CASSLRLAGGGEQFF.

The V and J genes are TRBV2 and TRBJ1-2; no clear D gene. CDR3 length equals 16 residues. CDR1 is SNHLY and CDR2 is FYNNEI in the germline V gene. Deletions cut 4 bases from V and 7 bases from J, with 22 bases between. CDR3 sequence: CASSGGPAPTVIGYTF. CDR3 sequence (DNA): TGTGCCAGCAGTGGAGGGCCGGCACCTACCGTGATTGGCTACACCTTC.

The J gene is TRBJ1-1, the V gene TRBV7-8, with 8 bases fitting TRBD1. Trimming cost V 2 bases and J 2 bases; bases outside gene matches: 4. Germline V gene lookup returns CDR1 SGHVS and CDR2 FQNEAQ. CDR3 length: 15 amino acids. The CDR3 DNA follows: TGTGCCAGCAGCTTAACGGGACAGGATAACACTGAAGCTTTCTTT. Its translation is CASSLTGQDNTEAFF.

V is TRBV5-4 and J is TRBJ1-2; tentative D call: TRBD1 (6 bases). CDR1 and CDR2 from the germline V gene are SGHNT and YYREEE (reference sequence). Trimming removed 2 bases at V and 3 bases at J, with 11 bases between. CDR3 length: 14 residues. For the CDR3, the DNA is TGTGCCAGCAGCTTAGGGGGGCAGGACTATGGCTACACCTTC. It translates to CASSLGGQDYGYTF.

The gene calls are TRBV12-5 and TRBJ2-2; D unresolved. Looked up from germline, CDR1 is LGHNT and CDR2 is FRNRAP. The CDR3 loop spans 13 amino acids. Trimming removed 3 bases from V and 3 bases from J, with 5 bases in between. The CDR3 sequence is CASGLIDTGELFF. The CDR3 coding sequence is TGTGCTAGTGGTTTAATAGACACCGGGGAGCTGTTTTTT.

The chain carries TRBV7-9 and TRBJ1-1; the D gene is possibly TRBD1 (6 bases). The CDR3 sequence is 13 residues long. Germline CDR1 is SEHNR and CDR2 is FQNEAQ (reference sequence). V dropped 2 bases and J dropped 5 bases, with 9 bases sitting between them. DNA for the CDR3: TGTGCCAGCAGCTTAAGGGGGAGTACTGAAGCTTTCTTT. It codes for CASSLRGSTEAFF.

The CDR3 sequence: CASSLPTVKGETQYF. CDR3 DNA sequence: TGTGCCAGCAGCTTACCCACAGTTAAGGGAGAGACCCAGTACTTC. This rearrangement joins TRBV7-3 to TRBJ2-5; D not resolved. Germline CDR1 reads SGHTA; CDR2 reads FQGTGA. The CDR3 runs to 15 residues. V gave up 2 bases and J gave up 4 bases, with 14 bases separating them.

The chain employs TRBV27 and TRBJ1-4; D unclear. V was trimmed by 7 bases and J by 7 bases, leaving 19 bases between them. CDR3 size: 15 residues. Germline loops: CDR1 MNHEY, CDR2 SMNVEV (reference sequence). In DNA form, the CDR3 reads TGTGCCAGCACCGCATGGGAACAGTATCCTGAAAAACTGTTTTTT. This gives the protein CASTAWEQYPEKLFF. Complete variable domain (other parts from reference TRBV27 and TRBJ1-4): EAQVTQNPRYLITVTGKKLTVTCSQNMNHEYMSWYRQDPGLGLRQIYYSMNVEVTDKGDVPEGYKVSRKEKRNFPLILESPSPNQTSLYFCASTAWEQYPEKLFFGSGTQLSVL.